Below are 18 T cell receptor beta chains sequenced from a single sample in a study of cytomegalovirus exposure and HLA in healthy donors. Amplification used 60 Vbeta primers and 13 Jbeta primers. This table comes from immunoSEQ multiplex PCR, and its TCRdb copy is limited to in-frame clones, with some not included. The sample yields about 120,000 clones, 81% seen once. Specimen: PBMCs. The source is a woman in her 30s in good health and CMV-seronegative.

The chain is built from TRBV5-5 and TRBJ1-2, with D perhaps matching TRBD1 (5 bases). The V and J ends lost 0 bases and 2 bases respectively, with 8 bases between them. Germline CDR1 and CDR2: SGHKS and YYEKEE (reference sequence). The CDR3 sequence is 14 residues long. The CDR3 is CASSLAGGNYGYTF. The DNA for the CDR3 is TGTGCCAGCAGCTTGGCCGGGGGGAACTATGGCTACACCTTC.

The gene calls are TRBV27 and TRBJ1-5; 8 bases are shared with TRBD1. V was pared by 0 bases and J by 2 bases, with 9 bases of the junction left unmatched. From germline, CDR1 is MNHEY and CDR2 SMNVEV (reference sequence). The CDR3 sequence is 18 residues long. CDR3 region: CASSLSPRDRGGNQPQHF. The CDR3 nucleotides read TGTGCCAGCAGTTTATCCCCGCGTGACAGGGGTGGCAATCAGCCCCAGCATTTT.

The J gene is TRBJ2-1, the V gene TRBV19; D not certain. Germline V CDR1 and CDR2: LNHDA, SQIVND (reference sequence). The CDR3 is 12 residues long. Trimming shortened V by 9 bases and J by 6 bases, and 12 bases separated the two germline ends. CDR3 protein: CARSRIGNEQFF. CDR3 nucleotide sequence: TGTGCCAGATCTAGAATAGGCAATGAGCAGTTCTTC.

The chain carries TRBV18 and TRBJ2-4; tentative D call: TRBD2 (6 bases). The CDR3 is 13 residues long. V dropped 0 bases and J dropped 8 bases, with 8 bases sitting between them. The germline gives CDR1 KGHSH, CDR2 LQKENI. Here the CDR3 reads CASSPPGEDIQYF. The CDR3 DNA reads as TGTGCCAGCTCACCACCGGGGGAGGACATTCAGTACTTC.

V is TRBV27 and J is TRBJ1-1, with 10 positions matching TRBD1. With 3 bases clipped from V and 11 bases from J, the junction kept 6 bases outside the gene matches. Germline loops: CDR1 MNHEY, CDR2 SMNVEV (reference sequence). This CDR3 is built from 13 residues. For the CDR3, the DNA is TGTGCCAGCAGTTTGACAGGGGGCTGTGGGGCTTTCTTT. It is translated as CASSLTGGCGAFF.

Remarks on this clone: It may be a read error: a sequence one base away is much more abundant. J is TRBJ2-3 and V is TRBV2; D gene unclear. The CDR3 runs to 13 residues. Germline-derived CDR1 and CDR2 are SNHLY and FYNNEI. The ends were cut back, 3 bases at V and 0 bases at J, with 4 bases in the middle. The CDR3 DNA reads as TGTGCCAGCAGTGAGACTAGCACAGATACGCAGTATTTT. Encoded protein: CASSETSTDTQYF.

This clone is termed medium-sized. This sequence joins TRBV5-4 and TRBJ2-7, with 12 positions matching TRBD1. The CDR3 sequence is 13 residues long. The J segment lost 7 bases and the V segment lost 4 bases, leaving 3 bases of the junction unmatched. Germline CDR1 is SGHNT and CDR2 is YYREEE (reference sequence). DNA for the CDR3: TGTGCCAGCAGCGGGACAGGGGGCGAGGAGCAGTACTTC. It yields the protein CASSGTGGEEQYF. The complete variable domain, with remaining parts taken from reference TRBV5-4 and TRBJ2-7, reads ETGVTQSPTHLIKTRGQQVTLRCSSQSGHNTVSWYQQALGQGPQFIFQYYREEENGRGNFPPRFSGLQFPNYSSELNVNALELDDSALYLCASSGTGGEEQYFGPGTRLTVT.

The V call is TRBV7-6, the J call TRBJ1-1; TRBD1 is a possible D gene (5 bases). CDR3 size: 15 residues. The V and J ends lost 2 bases and 0 bases respectively, with 10 bases between them. The germline gives CDR1 SGHVS, CDR2 FNYEAQ. The chain's CDR3 is CASSLQQDMNTEAFF. The CDR3 DNA follows: TGTGCCAGCAGCTTACAACAGGACATGAACACTGAAGCTTTCTTT. The complete variable domain, with remaining parts taken from reference TRBV7-6 and TRBJ1-1, reads GAGVSQSPRYKVTKRGQDVALRCDPISGHVSLYWYRQALGQGPEFLTYFNYEAQQDKSGLPNDRFSAERPEGSISTLTIQRTEQRDSAMYRCASSLQQDMNTEAFFGQGTRLTVV.

Comments on this clone: The junction departs from the called germline gene at one end, perhaps through a read error. The gene calls are TRBV7-9 and TRBJ2-7; 13 bases match TRBD2. This CDR3 spans 18 amino acids. Germline CDR1 reads SEHNR; CDR2 reads FQNEAQ (reference sequence). The DNA for the CDR3 is TGTTCCAGCAGCTTAAAAGTGACTAGCGGGAGGAAAGGCCACGAGCAGTACTTC. Its translation is CSSSLKVTSGRKGHEQYF.

The chain links TRBV5-1 to TRBJ2-5; maybe TRBD2 (5 bases). Near its end, the DNA agrees better with TRBJ2-7, so the J call may be wrong. Germline CDR1 SGHRS, CDR2 YFSETQ. The CDR3 is 14 residues long. The CDR3 sequence is CASSLAGLANEQYF. The CDR3 DNA follows: TGCGCCAGCAGCTTGGCCGGCCTAGCCAACGAGCAGTACTTC.

The chain links TRBV30 to TRBJ2-1; D unresolved. V was cut by 1 base and J by 5 bases, with 6 bases left in between. Germline CDR1 and CDR2: GTSNPN and SVGIG (reference sequence). The length of the CDR3 is 12 residues. The CDR3 sequence is CAWSGLHNEQFF. The CDR3 nucleotides are TGTGCCTGGAGTGGACTTCACAATGAGCAGTTCTTC.

The chain links TRBV29-1 to TRBJ2-1; tentative D call: TRBD2 (5 bases). Trimming stripped 4 bases from V and 1 base from J, with 14 bases between. The CDR3 totals 15 residues. Germline V lookup: CDR1 SQVTM, CDR2 ANQGSEA. The CDR3 nucleotides are TGCAGCGTTGGAGGCAAGCGGAGTTCCTACAATGAGCAGTTCTTC. It is translated as CSVGGKRSSYNEQFF.

V and J are TRBV5-6 and TRBJ1-3; no firm D call. Germline CDR1 reads SGHDT; CDR2 reads YYEEEE. With 4 bases removed from V and 0 bases from J, the gap between germline ends came to 8 bases. The CDR3 extends over 14 amino acids. CDR3 nucleotides: TGTGCCAGCAGCATAGCGAACTCTGGAAACACCATATATTTT. It yields the protein CASSIANSGNTIYF.

The V and J genes are TRBV13 and TRBJ2-7; 10 bases fit TRBD1. Germline lookup yields CDR1 PRHDT and CDR2 FYEKMQ (reference sequence). This CDR3 is 16 amino acids long. The ends lost 1 base at V and 6 bases at J; junction bases unmatched: 9. The CDR3 region is CASSLARTGGPSEQYF. CDR3 sequence (DNA): TGTGCCAGCAGCTTAGCCCGGACAGGGGGTCCTTCCGAGCAGTACTTC.

CDR3 loop: CASRQSGDYEQYF. CDR3 nucleotide sequence: TGTGCCAGCAGGCAAAGCGGAGACTACGAGCAGTACTTC. The genes are TRBV7-2 and TRBJ2-7, with D tentatively TRBD2 (5 bases). This CDR3 contains 13 residues. V was pared by 6 bases and J by 3 bases, with 12 bases between. Looked up from germline, CDR1 is SGHTA and CDR2 is FQGNSA.

The rearrangement uses TRBV19 and TRBJ1-5, with 8 bases fitting TRBD1. CDR1 LNHDA and CDR2 SQIVND come from the germline V gene (reference sequence). The J segment lost 6 bases and the V segment lost 7 bases, leaving 8 bases of the junction unmatched. The CDR3 length is 14 residues. CDR3 region: CASIDLQGVQPQHF. The DNA for the CDR3 is TGTGCCAGTATCGATCTACAGGGGGTTCAGCCCCAGCATTTT.

The genes are TRBV7-2 and TRBJ2-5; the match to TRBD2 covers 9 bases. From germline, CDR1 is SGHTA and CDR2 FQGNSA. The V and J ends lost 1 base and 2 bases, in that order; junction bases with no gene match: 5. The CDR3 extends over 16 amino acids. The CDR3 DNA reads as TGTGCCAGCAGCTTAGTCCTAGCGGGGCAACAAGAGACCCAGTACTTC. This codes for CASSLVLAGQQETQYF.

The gene calls are TRBV27 and TRBJ1-1, with D unclear. V dropped 2 bases and J dropped 1 base, with 5 bases sitting between them. CDR1 and CDR2 (germline): MNHEY, SMNVEV (reference sequence). The CDR3 totals 13 residues. CDR3 in DNA: TGTGCCAGCAGTTTAAACTGGAACACTGAAGCTTTCTTT. It specifies CASSLNWNTEAFF.